This T cell receptor beta chain comes out of a study of PD-1 blockade in classical Hodgkin lymphoma. The germline V and J ends were trimmed by 4 bases and 6 bases, with 19 bases remaining between them. The CDR3 is made up of 16 amino acids. Each patient's relapse followed autologous stem cell transplantation, and brentuximab vedotin exposure varied. Assay: immunoSEQ multiplex PCR; the TCRdb copy retains only in-frame clones and omits some. The data contain under 15,000 clones, roughly 84% of them singletons. The source of this sequence is a human donor with classical Hodgkin lymphoma. The sequences come from peripheral blood mononuclear cells (PBMCs), collected at baseline. The J gene is TRBJ1-4, the V gene TRBV5-3; tentative D call: TRBD1 (5 bases). TRBV5-3 is an ORF, with its function uncertain. CDR3 coding DNA: TGTGCCAGAAGCGCTAACCCGCGGGGGTATTATGAAAAACTGTTTTTT. Translated, it gives CARSANPRGYYEKLFF.